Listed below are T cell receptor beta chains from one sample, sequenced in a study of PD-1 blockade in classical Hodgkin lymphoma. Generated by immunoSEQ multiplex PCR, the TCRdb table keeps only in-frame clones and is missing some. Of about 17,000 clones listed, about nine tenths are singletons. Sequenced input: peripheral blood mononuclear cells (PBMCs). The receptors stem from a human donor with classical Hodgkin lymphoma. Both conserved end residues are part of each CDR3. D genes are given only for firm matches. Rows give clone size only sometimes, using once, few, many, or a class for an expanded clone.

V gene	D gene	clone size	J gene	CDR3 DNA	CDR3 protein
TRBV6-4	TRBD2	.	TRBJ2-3	TGTGCCAGCAGTGACTCGCCTAGCGGGAGCACAGATACGCAGTATTTT	CASSDSPSGSTDTQYF
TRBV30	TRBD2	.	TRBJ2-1	TGTGCCTGGAGTGTAGGGTCTAGCGGGGCCTACAATGAGCAGTTCTTC	CAWSVGSSGAYNEQFF
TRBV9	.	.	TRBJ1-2	TGTGCCAGCAGCGTAGAAGTGATCGGGCTCTATGGCTACACCTTC	CASSVEVIGLYGYTF
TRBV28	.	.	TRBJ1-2	TGTGCCAGCAGTTTAGGCAAGGATTATGGCTACACCTTC	CASSLGKDYGYTF
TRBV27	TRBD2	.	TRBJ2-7	TGTGCCAGCAGTTTCGCCGGGACTAGCGGGAGCGAGCAGTACTTC	CASSFAGTSGSEQYF
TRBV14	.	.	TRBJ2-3	TGTGCCAGCAGCCAAGTTGTAGGGTATACGCAGTATTTT	CASSQVVGYTQYF
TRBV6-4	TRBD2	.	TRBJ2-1	TGTGCCAGCAGTGAACCGACTAGCCCCAGTAATGAGCAGTTCTTC	CASSEPTSPSNEQFF
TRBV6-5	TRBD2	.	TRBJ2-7	TGTGCCAGCCGTCTAGCGGGAGGTCTTTACTACGAGCAGTACTTC	CASRLAGGLYYEQYF
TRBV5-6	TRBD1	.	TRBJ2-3	TGTGCCAGCAGCCAGCTACGCGGGACAGGGGGTGGGGCAGATACGCAGTATTTT	CASSQLRGTGGGADTQYF
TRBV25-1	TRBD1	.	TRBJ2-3	TGTGCCAGCAGTGCGGACAGGTACACAGATACGCAGTATTTT	CASSADRYTDTQYF
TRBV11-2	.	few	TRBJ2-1	TGTGCCAGCAGCTTACAGGGTCAGTCACACAATGAGCAGTTCTTC	CASSLQGQSHNEQFF
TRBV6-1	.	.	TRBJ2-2	TGTGCCAGCATCGAAAACGGCGGGGAGCTGTTTTTT	CASIENGGELFF
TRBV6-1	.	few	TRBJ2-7	TGTGCCACCACCTATGCGGCTAGCTCCTACGAGCAGTACTTC	CATTYAASSYEQYF
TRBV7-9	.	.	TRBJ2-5	TGTGCCAGCAGCTCGCAATGGGCAGGAGAATTACAAGAGACCCAGTACTTC	CASSSQWAGELQETQYF
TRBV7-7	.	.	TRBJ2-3	TGTGCCAGCAGCCAGACAGGACGCACAGATACGCAGTATTTT	CASSQTGRTDTQYF
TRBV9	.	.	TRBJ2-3	TGTGCCAGCAGCGAGGACGGACACCACACAGATACGCAGTATTTT	CASSEDGHHTDTQYF
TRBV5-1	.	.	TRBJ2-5	TGCGCCAGCAGCCCCCTCGGGACTTCCCGGGAAGAGACCCAGTACTTC	CASSPLGTSREETQYF
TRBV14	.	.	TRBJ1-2	TGTGCCAGCAGCCACACGGGACGGATTAACTATGGCTACACCTTC	CASSHTGRINYGYTF
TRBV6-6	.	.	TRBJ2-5	TGTGCCAGCCTAGGACATTTGTACCAAGAGACCCAGTACTTC	CASLGHLYQETQYF
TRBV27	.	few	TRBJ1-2	TGTGCCAGCAGTGCCCGGGGGGGCGAAATTCGCGGCTACACCTTC	CASSARGGEIRGYTF
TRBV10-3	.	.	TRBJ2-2	TGTGCCATCAAAAAGGCTGCGGGGTCGAACACCGGGGAGCTGTTTTTT	CAIKKAAGSNTGELFF
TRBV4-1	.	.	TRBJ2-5	TGCGCCAGCAGCCAAGGATCTAGTCCAGCCAGTGGGACCCAGTACTTC	CASSQGSSPASGTQYF
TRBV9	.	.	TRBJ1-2	TGTGCCAGCAGCGTAGAAGGAGATGGCTACACCTTC	CASSVEGDGYTF
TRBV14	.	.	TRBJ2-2	TGTGCCAGCAGCCGTGGGGGCGCGGCCACCGGGGAGCTGTTTTTT	CASSRGGAATGELFF
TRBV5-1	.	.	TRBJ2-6	TGCGCCAGCAGTAAGGACAGCTCTGGGGCCAACGTCCTGACTTTC	CASSKDSSGANVLTF
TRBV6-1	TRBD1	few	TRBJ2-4	TGTGCCAGCAGTTCCCAGGGGGCCCCGAACATTCAGTACTTC	CASSSQGAPNIQYF
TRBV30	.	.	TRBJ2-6	TGTGCCATGGGGCAGAATTCTGGGGCCAACGTCCTGACTTTC	CAMGQNSGANVLTF
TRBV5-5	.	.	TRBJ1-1	TGTGCCAGCAGCTTGAGGAACACTGAAGCTTTCTTT	CASSLRNTEAFF
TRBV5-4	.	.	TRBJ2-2	TGTGCCAGCAGCTTGTCCGATTCCCCGAACACCGGGGAGCTGTTTTTT	CASSLSDSPNTGELFF
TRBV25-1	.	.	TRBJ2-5	TGTGCCAGCACCGCCGCCAGGGGAGGTGAGGAGACCCAGTACTTC	CASTAARGGEETQYF
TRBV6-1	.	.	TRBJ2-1	TGTGCCAGCTCAGTATATGAGCAGTTCTTC	CASSVYEQFF
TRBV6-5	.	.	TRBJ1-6	TGTGCCAGCAGTACGGAAGGCGGTTATAATTCACCCCTCCACTTT	CASSTEGGYNSPLHF
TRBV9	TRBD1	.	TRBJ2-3	TGTGCCAGCAGCCCTCGACAGGGTGGGCCCACAGATACGCAGTATTTT	CASSPRQGGPTDTQYF
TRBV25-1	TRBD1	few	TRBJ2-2	TGTGCCAGCAGTATCGGGACAGGGGGCCTCGGGGAGCTGTTTTTT	CASSIGTGGLGELFF
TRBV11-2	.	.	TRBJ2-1	TGTGCCAGCAGCGCCCTGGCACAGCAGTTCTTC	CASSALAQQFF
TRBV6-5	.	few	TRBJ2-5	TGTGCCAGCAGTTACCAAGCGGAAGAGACCCAGTACTTC	CASSYQAEETQYF
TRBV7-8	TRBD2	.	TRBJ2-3	TGTGCCAGCACCCCGTCCGGGACTAGCGGTACAGATACGCAGTATTTT	CASTPSGTSGTDTQYF
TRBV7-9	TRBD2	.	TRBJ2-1	TGTGCCAGCAGGTCTAGCGGGAGTTGGGATGAGCAGTTCTTC	CASRSSGSWDEQFF
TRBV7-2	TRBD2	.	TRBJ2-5	TGTGCCAGCAGCTTAGATGCAGCGGGAGATGGGGAGACCCAGTACTTC	CASSLDAAGDGETQYF
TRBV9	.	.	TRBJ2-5	TGTGCCAGCAGCGTACTAGCGTACCAAGAGACCCAGTACTTC	CASSVLAYQETQYF
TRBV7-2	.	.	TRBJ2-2	TGTGCCAGCAGCTCCAGGGTTCGGGGCACCGGGGAGCTGTTTTTT	CASSSRVRGTGELFF